This TCR beta chain is from a study of early stage breast cancer tumors. The repertoire was sequenced with immunoSEQ multiplex PCR; TCRdb's copy has only in-frame clones and lacks some. The profile covers tens of thousands of clones, with roughly 72% appearing a single time and under 7% taken by the ten largest. The V end lost 0 bases, the J end lost 6 bases, and 6 bases lay between the germline ends. Germline V gene sequence: CDR1 SGHTA, CDR2 FQGTGA. The CDR3 is 13 residues long. Source material: blood. The receptor was derived from a person between 60 and 70 years old with breast cancer. This sequence joins TRBV7-3 and TRBJ2-1, with a tentative D call TRBD2 (5 bases). CDR3 sequence: CASSLTGSNEQFF. Here the CDR3 DNA reads TGTGCCAGCAGCTTAACAGGGAGCAATGAGCAGTTCTTC.